One and the same sample provided the 29 T cell receptor beta chains below, sequenced in a study of human T cells and chemical hapten exposure. One entry per CDR3 protein, called by TCRdb with MiXCR from the RACE reads. This sample has fewer than 150,000 distinct CDR3 sequences, with roughly 13% found just once. Sample time point: patch test 1, 2 weeks after DPC sensitization. This sample's treatment: therapeutic diphenylcyclopropenone sensitization with weekly scalp DPC. This specimen was whole blood, taken in connection with sensitization to the hapten diphenylcyclopropenone (DPC). The receptors were gathered from a man younger than 35 with alopecia areata. Some clones in this sample may be carry-over from other donors' samples.

This clonotype was detected only a few times. The chain has TRBV11-3 and TRBJ2-1; 7 nucleotides line up with TRBD1. V lost 3 bases, J lost 8 bases, and 7 bases stayed unmatched. The CDR3 has 14 residues. Germline loops: CDR1 SGHNT, CDR2 YENEEA. CDR3 nucleotides: TGTGCCAGCAGCTTGGACAGGCTTCGTGATGAGCAGTTCTTC. It is translated as CASSLDRLRDEQFF.

This clonotype was observed a handful of times. The gene calls are TRBV7-9 and TRBJ2-2; D is ambiguous. The V gene's germline CDR1 is SEHNR and CDR2 FQNEAQ (reference sequence). CDR3 length: 15 amino acids. Trimming shortened V by 3 bases and J by 1 base, and 9 bases separated the two germline ends. The CDR3 region is CASSFSLGNTGELFF. In DNA, the CDR3 is TGTGCCAGCAGCTTCTCTCTCGGGAACACCGGGGAGCTGTTTTTT.

The genes are TRBV2 and TRBJ2-3; 12 bases line up with TRBD1. V lost 6 bases to trimming and J lost 4 bases; unmatched junction nucleotides: 2. CDR3 size: 14 residues. The germline gives CDR1 SNHLY, CDR2 FYNNEI. As DNA, the CDR3 is TGTGCCAGCAGGGGGACAGGGGGCCCAGATACGCAGTATTTT. It specifies CASRGTGGPDTQYF.

This clonotype was found a few times. The chain is built from TRBV7-6 and TRBJ2-1; the match to TRBD2 covers 10 bases. V lost 0 bases to trimming and J lost 2 bases; unmatched junction nucleotides: 10. The CDR3 totals 19 residues. Per the germline V gene, CDR1 is SGHVS and CDR2 is FNYEAQ. CDR3 nucleotides: TGTGCCAGCAGCTTAGCGAAGCGGGGGGGCCAGTTAGCCTACAATGAGCAGTTCTTC. Its translation is CASSLAKRGGQLAYNEQFF. The full variable domain, rest sourced from reference TRBV7-6 and TRBJ2-1, is GAGVSQSPRYKVTKRGQDVALRCDPISGHVSLYWYRQALGQGPEFLTYFNYEAQQDKSGLPNDRFSAERPEGSISTLTIQRTEQRDSAMYRCASSLAKRGGQLAYNEQFFGPGTRLTVL.

This clonotype has more than one count but fewer than ten. The CDR3 loop is CASSLANRVRSSPLHF. In DNA, the CDR3 is TGTGCCAGCAGCTTAGCAAACAGGGTCCGAAGCTCACCCCTCCACTTT. The rearrangement uses TRBV7-9 and TRBJ1-6; tentative D call: TRBD1 (6 bases). V lost 0 bases to trimming and J lost 10 bases, with 16 bases between them. This CDR3 contains 16 residues. The germline V gene encodes CDR1 SEHNR and CDR2 FQNEAQ (reference sequence).

V usage is TRBV29-1 and J usage is TRBJ1-2, with 8 bases identical to TRBD1. Germline-derived CDR1 and CDR2 are SQVTM and ANQGSEA. The CDR3 contains 14 residues. With 2 bases clipped from V and 6 bases from J, the junction kept 8 bases outside the gene matches. CDR3 amino acids: CSVELWTGNHGYTF. The CDR3 DNA sequence: TGCAGCGTTGAATTGTGGACAGGGAACCATGGCTACACCTTC.

The chain joins TRBV4-3 to TRBJ2-6; no definite D call. Trimming stripped 0 bases from V and 1 base from J, with 7 bases between. The CDR3 has 16 residues. CDR1 and CDR2 (germline): LGHNA, YSLEER. CDR3 residues: CASSQDSVSGANVLTF. DNA for the CDR3: TGCGCCAGCAGCCAAGACTCCGTGTCTGGGGCCAACGTCCTGACTTTC.

The CDR3 region has the DNA TGCGCCAGCAGCTTGGGCCATGGCGAGCAGTACTTC. Its translation is CASSLGHGEQYF. The V call is TRBV5-1, the J call TRBJ2-7; D not resolved. The CDR3 runs to 12 residues. Per germline, CDR1 SGHRS and CDR2 YFSETQ. V was shortened by 0 bases and J by 6 bases, with 7 bases between the two germline ends.

This clonotype was observed a few times. This rearrangement joins TRBV6-1 to TRBJ1-1; D ambiguous. The CDR3 contains 15 residues. The germline gives CDR1 MNHNS, CDR2 SASEGT. Trimming stripped 11 bases from V and 1 base from J, with 20 bases between. The CDR3 is CAGLNLDWGNTEAFF. The CDR3 DNA follows: TGTGCCGGACTTAATCTAGATTGGGGGAACACTGAAGCTTTCTTT.

The chain joins TRBV20-1 to TRBJ1-1, with D uncertain. V lost 3 bases, J lost 3 bases, and 11 bases lay in between. The CDR3 sequence is 13 residues long. CDR1 and CDR2 (germline): DFQATT, SNEGSKA (reference sequence). The CDR3 sequence: CSARRGVDTEAFF. CDR3 coding DNA: TGCAGTGCTAGGCGGGGAGTAGACACTGAAGCTTTCTTT.

The chain employs TRBV13 and TRBJ1-1; possible D gene TRBD1, 5 bases. With 5 bases removed from V and 5 bases from J, the gap between germline ends came to 24 bases. Germline CDR1 is PRHDT and CDR2 is FYEKMQ (reference sequence). There are 17 residues in the CDR3. In DNA, the CDR3 is TGTGCCAGCAGCCAACGCGGGAAGGGGTACGAGGGAACTGAAGCTTTCTTT. Translating it yields CASSQRGKGYEGTEAFF.

This clonotype was picked up a small number of times. This chain uses TRBV7-3 with TRBJ2-1; unclear D gene. This CDR3 comprises 14 residues. Trimming took 1 base from V and 3 from J, leaving 7 bases between them. Germline loops: CDR1 SGHTA, CDR2 FQGTGA. The CDR3 DNA follows: TGTGCCAGCAGCTTAATGGCTAGCTACAATGAGCAGTTCTTC. Protein: CASSLMASYNEQFF.

The V and J genes are TRBV7-6 and TRBJ1-5; D perhaps matches TRBD1 (5 bases). CDR3 length equals 15 residues. The V and J ends lost 5 bases and 1 base respectively, with 12 bases between them. Per the germline V gene, CDR1 is SGHVS and CDR2 is FNYEAQ. The CDR3 nucleotides read TGTGCCAGCAGCGCGCTCCGGGACAGCAATCAGCCCCAGCATTTT. This sequence encodes CASSALRDSNQPQHF.

This chain links TRBV6-4 with TRBJ2-1; TRBD1 matches 7 bases. This CDR3 has 13 amino acids. Germline CDR1 is MRHNA and CDR2 is SNTAGT. V trimming: 4 bases; J trimming: 5 bases; junction bases outside the gene matches: 2. The CDR3 spells CASSGDSNNEQFF. CDR3 coding DNA: TGTGCCAGCAGTGGGGACAGCAACAATGAGCAGTTCTTC.

The chain carries TRBV2 and TRBJ2-7; D gene ambiguous. Trimming took off 6 bases at V and 5 bases at J, with 11 bases between the two ends. Germline CDR1 and CDR2: SNHLY and FYNNEI. The CDR3 sequence is 12 residues long. The chain's CDR3 is CASRPRLDEQYF. The CDR3 region has the DNA TGTGCCAGCAGGCCCAGGCTCGACGAGCAGTACTTC.

This clonotype was counted many times. The chain links TRBV6-4 to TRBJ2-7; 12 positions match TRBD1. Trimming took 3 bases from V and 5 from J; bases not matched to a gene: 8. CDR1 and CDR2 (germline): MRHNA, SNTAGT. This CDR3 is 16 amino acids long. CDR3 sequence reads: CASSEGPGQGADEQYF. The CDR3 region has the DNA TGTGCCAGCAGTGAGGGGCCGGGACAGGGGGCCGACGAGCAGTACTTC.

Only a few counts were recorded for this clonotype. This chain links TRBV6-2 or TRBV6-3 with TRBJ2-7; D is possibly TRBD1 (5 bases). The CDR3 totals 15 residues. The V gene's germline CDR1 is MNHEY and CDR2 SVGEGT. Between the trimmed V and J ends, which lost 6 bases and 3 bases, there was a span of 18 bases. The CDR3 DNA reads TGTGCCAGCAGAGACGCACAGGTCCTCAGCTACGAGCAGTACTTC. Protein product: CASRDAQVLSYEQYF.

This clonotype was seen many times. The chain is built from TRBV7-9 and TRBJ2-7, with D perhaps given as TRBD1 or TRBD2 (6 bases each). There are 16 residues in the CDR3. The V gene's germline CDR1 is SEHNR and CDR2 FQNEAQ (reference sequence). V was clipped by 0 bases and J by 5 bases, with 17 bases between them. As DNA, the CDR3 is TGTGCCAGCAGCTTAGCGCGGGGACACTTAGGGAACGAGCAGTACTTC. This codes for CASSLARGHLGNEQYF.

V usage is TRBV27 and J usage is TRBJ1-2, with 10 bases identical to TRBD1. The CDR3 loop spans 15 amino acids. Germline CDR1 reads MNHEY; CDR2 reads SMNVEV (reference sequence). Trimming removed 4 bases from V and 4 bases from J; junction bases left unmatched: 6. DNA for the CDR3: TGTGCCAGCAGTTCCCTGACAGGGGGCGGCTATGGCTACACCTTC. Translation gives CASSSLTGGGYGYTF.

The V and J genes are TRBV6-5 and TRBJ1-5, with 7 positions matching TRBD1. The CDR3 covers 14 residues. From germline, CDR1 is MNHEY and CDR2 SVGAGI. With 4 bases clipped from V and 5 bases from J, the junction kept 5 bases outside the gene matches. CDR3 in amino acids: CASSSNRGDQPQHF. CDR3 DNA: TGTGCCAGCAGTTCAAACAGGGGCGATCAGCCCCAGCATTTT.

This sequence joins TRBV6-5 and TRBJ2-4, with TRBD1 matching over 7 bases. This CDR3 region has 15 residues. Looked up from germline, CDR1 is MNHEY and CDR2 is SVGAGI. V lost 2 bases to trimming and J lost 0 bases; unmatched junction nucleotides: 1. CDR3: CASSYRGLAKNIQYF. The CDR3 DNA reads TGTGCCAGCAGTTACAGGGGGCTAGCCAAAAACATTCAGTACTTC.

This clonotype was seen only a few times. The rearrangement joins TRBV7-8 to TRBJ2-3; D ambiguous. CDR1 SGHVS and CDR2 FQNEAQ come from the germline V gene. The length of the CDR3 is 16 residues. V was shortened by 2 bases and J by 0 bases, with 12 bases between the two germline ends. CDR3 in DNA: TGTGCCAGCAGCTTAAACCGTCGTGGAAGCACAGATACGCAGTATTTT. Its translation: CASSLNRRGSTDTQYF. The full variable domain, rest sourced from reference TRBV7-8 and TRBJ2-3, is GAGVSQSPRYKVAKRGQDVALRCDPISGHVSLFWYQQALGQGPEFLTYFQNEAQLDKSGLPSDRFFAERPEGSVSTLKIQRTQQEDSAVYLCASSLNRRGSTDTQYFGPGTRLTVL.

This clonotype was observed at least ten times. This chain connects TRBV7-3 to TRBJ2-2; 11 bases are shared with TRBD1. This CDR3 contains 14 residues. The germline gives CDR1 SGHTA, CDR2 FQGTGA. With 5 bases clipped from V and 6 bases from J, the junction kept 2 bases outside the gene matches. This CDR3 is CASSPGQGAGELFF. The DNA of the CDR3 is TGTGCCAGCAGCCCGGGACAGGGGGCCGGGGAGCTGTTTTTT.

The table lists this clonotype with many counts. The rearrangement uses TRBV7-9 and TRBJ1-5, with no clear D. CDR1 SEHNR and CDR2 FQNEAQ come from the germline V gene (reference sequence). Trimming shortened V by 4 bases and J by 1 base, and 5 bases separated the two germline ends. The CDR3 consists of 13 residues. The CDR3 DNA is TGTGCCAGCAGCTCCGGAAGCAATCAGCCCCAGCATTTT. Its protein product is CASSSGSNQPQHF.

This clonotype occurred many times. The chain employs TRBV12-3 or TRBV12-4 and TRBJ2-5; D might be TRBD1 (5 bases). Trimming stripped 2 bases from V and 3 bases from J, with 16 bases between. The CDR3 has 16 residues. The CDR3 protein is CASSLRPGANEETQYF. The DNA for the CDR3 is TGTGCCAGCAGTTTACGGCCTGGGGCCAACGAAGAGACCCAGTACTTC.

The V and J genes are TRBV7-2 and TRBJ2-7, with 10 bases identical to TRBD2. The CDR3 consists of 16 residues. CDR1 and CDR2 (germline): SGHTA, FQGNSA. Losses at the gene ends were 1 base for V and 2 bases for J; bases not matched to a gene: 5. CDR3 sequence: CASSLGSGGLTYEQYF. In nucleotides, the CDR3 is TGTGCCAGCAGCTTAGGTAGCGGGGGGCTCACCTACGAGCAGTACTTC.

The chain recombines TRBV3-1 with TRBJ1-1; possible D gene TRBD1, 5 bases. Per the germline V gene, CDR1 is LGHDT and CDR2 is YNNKEL (reference sequence). Trimming took 0 bases from V and 1 from J, leaving 24 bases between them. This CDR3 is built from 20 residues. The CDR3 reads CASSQEGRLGRVGWNTEAFF. In DNA, the CDR3 is TGTGCCAGCAGCCAAGAAGGACGTTTGGGACGAGTAGGGTGGAACACTGAAGCTTTCTTT.

This clonotype was counted at least ten times. The chain combines TRBV6-2 or TRBV6-3 with TRBJ2-3, with 12 nucleotides matching TRBD2. CDR1 is MNHEY and CDR2 is SVGEGT in the germline V gene. CDR3 length equals 20 residues. The V segment lost 2 bases and the J segment 2 bases; nucleotides outside the gene matches: 14. The CDR3 DNA sequence: TGTGCCAGCAGTTACCCCCGAAGACTTGGACTAGCGGGGATCACAGATACGCAGTATTTT. Amino acid sequence: CASSYPRRLGLAGITDTQYF.

This sequence joins TRBV18 and TRBJ2-4; D unresolved. The CDR3 is 15 residues long. The ends were cut back, 1 base at V and 9 bases at J, with 16 bases in the middle. The V gene's germline CDR1 is KGHSH and CDR2 LQKENI. CDR3 sequence: CASSPLFSRWGIQYF. As DNA, the CDR3 is TGTGCCAGCTCACCACTTTTTAGCCGCTGGGGCATTCAGTACTTC.